This T cell receptor (beta chain) appears in the sequencing data of a study of cytomegalovirus exposure and HLA in healthy donors. PCR was performed using 60 Vbeta and 13 Jbeta primers. Using immunoSEQ multiplex PCR, the repertoire was profiled, and TCRdb retains in-frame clones only, with some absent. The table lists fewer than 40,000 clones, about 79% of them singletons. V dropped 4 bases and J dropped 5 bases, with 20 bases sitting between them. CDR1 and CDR2 from the germline V gene are SGHVS and FNYEAQ. The CDR3 length is 16 residues. This receptor was taken from a woman under 30 in good health and CMV-seronegative. This chain links TRBV7-6 with TRBJ2-5, with a possible D match to TRBD2 (7 bases). Sequencing used PBMCs. CDR3 amino acids: CASSSGAVAGVETQYF. DNA of the CDR3: TGTGCCAGCAGCTCAGGGGCGGTGGCGGGGGTTGAGACCCAGTACTTC.